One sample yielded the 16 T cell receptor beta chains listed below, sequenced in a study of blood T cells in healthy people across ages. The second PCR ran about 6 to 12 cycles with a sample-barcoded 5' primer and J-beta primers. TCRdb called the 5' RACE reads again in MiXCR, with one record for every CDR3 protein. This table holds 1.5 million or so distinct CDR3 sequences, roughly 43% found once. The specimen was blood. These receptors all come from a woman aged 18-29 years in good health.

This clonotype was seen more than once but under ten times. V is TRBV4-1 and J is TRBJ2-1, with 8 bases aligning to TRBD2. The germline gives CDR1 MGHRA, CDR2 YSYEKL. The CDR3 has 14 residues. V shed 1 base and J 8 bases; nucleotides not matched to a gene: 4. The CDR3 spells CASSQGLAMYEQFF. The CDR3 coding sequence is TGCGCCAGCAGCCAAGGACTAGCGATGTATGAGCAGTTCTTC.

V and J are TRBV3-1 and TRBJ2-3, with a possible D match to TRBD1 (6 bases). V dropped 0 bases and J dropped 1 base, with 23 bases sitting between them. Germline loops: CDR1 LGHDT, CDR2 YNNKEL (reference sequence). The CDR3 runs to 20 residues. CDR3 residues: CASSQDDPASWDNRTDTQYF. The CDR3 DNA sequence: TGTGCCAGCAGCCAAGATGATCCGGCCTCCTGGGACAACCGCACAGATACGCAGTATTTT.

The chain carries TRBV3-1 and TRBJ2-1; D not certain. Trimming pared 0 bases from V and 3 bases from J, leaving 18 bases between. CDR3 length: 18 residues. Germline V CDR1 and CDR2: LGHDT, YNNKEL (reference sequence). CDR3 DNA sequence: TGTGCCAGCAGCCAAGAACACACTGCCTCCAAGCTCTACAATGAGCAGTTCTTC. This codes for CASSQEHTASKLYNEQFF.

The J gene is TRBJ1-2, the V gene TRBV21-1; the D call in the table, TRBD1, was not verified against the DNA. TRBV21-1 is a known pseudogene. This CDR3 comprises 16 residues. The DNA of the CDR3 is TGTGCCAGCAGCAATGTGGAAGCAGGGGGCACCTATGGCTACACCTTC. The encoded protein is CASSNVEAGGTYGYTF.

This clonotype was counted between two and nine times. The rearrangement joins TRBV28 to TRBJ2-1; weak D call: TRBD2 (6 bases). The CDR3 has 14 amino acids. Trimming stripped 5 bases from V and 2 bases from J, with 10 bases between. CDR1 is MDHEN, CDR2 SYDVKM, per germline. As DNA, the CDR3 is TGTGCCAGCAGTATGGGCGGGACCTACAATGAGCAGTTCTTC. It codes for CASSMGGTYNEQFF.

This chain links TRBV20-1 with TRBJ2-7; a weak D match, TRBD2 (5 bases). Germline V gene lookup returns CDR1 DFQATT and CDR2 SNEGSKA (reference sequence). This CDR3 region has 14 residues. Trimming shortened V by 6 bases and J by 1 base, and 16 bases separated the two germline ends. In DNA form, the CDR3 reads TGCAGTGCCAACACCGGTAGGAGGTCCTACGAGCAGTACTTC. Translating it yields CSANTGRRSYEQYF.

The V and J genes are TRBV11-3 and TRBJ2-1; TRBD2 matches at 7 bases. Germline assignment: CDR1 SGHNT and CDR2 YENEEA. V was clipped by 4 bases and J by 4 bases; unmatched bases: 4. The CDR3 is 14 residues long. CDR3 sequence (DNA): TGTGCCAGCAGCTCAGAGCGGGGTTACAATGAGCAGTTCTTC. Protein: CASSSERGYNEQFF. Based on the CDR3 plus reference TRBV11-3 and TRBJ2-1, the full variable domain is EAGVVQSPRYKIIEKKQPVAFWCNPISGHNTLYWYLQNLGQGPELLIRYENEEAVDDSQLPKDRFSAERLKGVDSTLKIQPAELGDSAVYLCASSSERGYNEQFFGPGTRLTVL.

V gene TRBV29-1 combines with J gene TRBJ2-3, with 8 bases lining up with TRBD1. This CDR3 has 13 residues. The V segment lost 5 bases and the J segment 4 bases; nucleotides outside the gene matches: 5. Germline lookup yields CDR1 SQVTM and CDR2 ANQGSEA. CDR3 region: CSVNQGAADTQYF. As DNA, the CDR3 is TGCAGCGTTAACCAGGGGGCGGCAGATACGCAGTATTTT.

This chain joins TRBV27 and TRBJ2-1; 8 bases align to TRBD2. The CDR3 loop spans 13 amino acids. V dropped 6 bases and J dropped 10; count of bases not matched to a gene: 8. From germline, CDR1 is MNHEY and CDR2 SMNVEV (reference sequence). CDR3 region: CASRGLDSYEQFF. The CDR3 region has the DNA TGTGCCAGCAGGGGACTAGACTCCTACGAGCAGTTCTTC.

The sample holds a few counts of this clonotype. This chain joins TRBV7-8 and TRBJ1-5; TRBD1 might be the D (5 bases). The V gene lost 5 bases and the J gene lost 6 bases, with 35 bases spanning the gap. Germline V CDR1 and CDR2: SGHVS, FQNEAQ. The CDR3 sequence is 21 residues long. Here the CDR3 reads CASSQRVQRGPPSSVSQPQHF. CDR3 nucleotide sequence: TGTGCCAGCAGCCAAAGGGTCCAAAGGGGTCCTCCTTCGAGCGTCAGTCAGCCCCAGCATTTT.

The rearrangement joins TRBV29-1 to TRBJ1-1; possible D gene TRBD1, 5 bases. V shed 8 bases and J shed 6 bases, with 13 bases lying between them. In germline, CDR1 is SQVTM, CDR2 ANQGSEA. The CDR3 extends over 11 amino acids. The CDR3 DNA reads TGCAGCACCAGGGTCGGGGCTGAAGCTTTCTTT. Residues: CSTRVGAEAFF.

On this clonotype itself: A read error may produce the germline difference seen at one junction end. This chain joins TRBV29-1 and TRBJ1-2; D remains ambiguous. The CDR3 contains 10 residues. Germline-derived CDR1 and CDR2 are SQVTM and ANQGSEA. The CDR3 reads CGVEDYGYTF. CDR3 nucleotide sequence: TGCGGCGTTGAAGACTATGGCTACACCTTC.

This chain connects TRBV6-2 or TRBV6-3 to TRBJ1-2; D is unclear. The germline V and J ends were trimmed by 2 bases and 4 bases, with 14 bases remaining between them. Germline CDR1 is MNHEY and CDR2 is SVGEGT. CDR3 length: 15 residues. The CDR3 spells CASSYGLGQTYGYTF. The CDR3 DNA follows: TGTGCCAGCAGTTACGGTCTCGGGCAGACCTATGGCTACACCTTC.

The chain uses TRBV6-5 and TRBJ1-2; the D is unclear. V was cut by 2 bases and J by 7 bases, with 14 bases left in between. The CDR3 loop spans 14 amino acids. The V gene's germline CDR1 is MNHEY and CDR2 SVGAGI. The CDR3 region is CASSYDGLGGGYTF. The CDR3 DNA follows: TGTGCCAGCAGTTACGACGGCTTAGGTGGTGGCTACACCTTC.

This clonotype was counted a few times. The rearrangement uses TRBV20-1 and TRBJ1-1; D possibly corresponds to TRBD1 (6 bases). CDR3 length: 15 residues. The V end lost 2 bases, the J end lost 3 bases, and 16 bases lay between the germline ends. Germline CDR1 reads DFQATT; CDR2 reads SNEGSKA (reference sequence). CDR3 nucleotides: TGCAGTGCTAGAAGCGGGGGGCGCTTGGACACTGAAGCTTTCTTT. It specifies CSARSGGRLDTEAFF.

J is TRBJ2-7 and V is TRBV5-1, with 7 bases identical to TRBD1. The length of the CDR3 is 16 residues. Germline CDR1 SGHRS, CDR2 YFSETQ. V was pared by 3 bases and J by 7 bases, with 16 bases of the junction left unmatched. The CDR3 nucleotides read TGCGCCAGCAGCTCGACAGGGTGGAGATTGTACAATGAGCAGTACTTC. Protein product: CASSSTGWRLYNEQYF.